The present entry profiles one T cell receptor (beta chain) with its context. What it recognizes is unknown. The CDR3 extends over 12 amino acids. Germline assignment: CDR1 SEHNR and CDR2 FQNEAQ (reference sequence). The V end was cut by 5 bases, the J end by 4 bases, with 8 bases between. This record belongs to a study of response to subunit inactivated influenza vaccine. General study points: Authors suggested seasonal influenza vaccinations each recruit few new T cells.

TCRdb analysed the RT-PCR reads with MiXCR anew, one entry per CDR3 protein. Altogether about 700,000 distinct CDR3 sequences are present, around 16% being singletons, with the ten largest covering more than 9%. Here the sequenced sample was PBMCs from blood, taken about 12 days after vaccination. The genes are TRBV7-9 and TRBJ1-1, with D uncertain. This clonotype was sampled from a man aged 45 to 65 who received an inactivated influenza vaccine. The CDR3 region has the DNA TGTGCCAGCAGCCCGTCCCCCACTGAAGCTTTCTTT. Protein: CASSPSPTEAFF.